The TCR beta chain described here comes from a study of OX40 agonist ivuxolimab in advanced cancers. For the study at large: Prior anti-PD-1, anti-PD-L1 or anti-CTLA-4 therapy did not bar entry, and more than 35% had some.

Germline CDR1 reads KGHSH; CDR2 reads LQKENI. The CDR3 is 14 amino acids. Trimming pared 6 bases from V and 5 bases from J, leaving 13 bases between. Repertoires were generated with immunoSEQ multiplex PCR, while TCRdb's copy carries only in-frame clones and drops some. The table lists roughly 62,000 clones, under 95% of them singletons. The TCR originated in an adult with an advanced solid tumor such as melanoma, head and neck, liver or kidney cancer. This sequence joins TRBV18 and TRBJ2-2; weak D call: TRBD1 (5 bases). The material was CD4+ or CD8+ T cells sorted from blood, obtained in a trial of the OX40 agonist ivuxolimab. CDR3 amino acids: CASSGREGTGELFF. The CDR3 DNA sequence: TGTGCCAGCTCCGGCAGGGAAGGTACCGGGGAGCTGTTTTTT.